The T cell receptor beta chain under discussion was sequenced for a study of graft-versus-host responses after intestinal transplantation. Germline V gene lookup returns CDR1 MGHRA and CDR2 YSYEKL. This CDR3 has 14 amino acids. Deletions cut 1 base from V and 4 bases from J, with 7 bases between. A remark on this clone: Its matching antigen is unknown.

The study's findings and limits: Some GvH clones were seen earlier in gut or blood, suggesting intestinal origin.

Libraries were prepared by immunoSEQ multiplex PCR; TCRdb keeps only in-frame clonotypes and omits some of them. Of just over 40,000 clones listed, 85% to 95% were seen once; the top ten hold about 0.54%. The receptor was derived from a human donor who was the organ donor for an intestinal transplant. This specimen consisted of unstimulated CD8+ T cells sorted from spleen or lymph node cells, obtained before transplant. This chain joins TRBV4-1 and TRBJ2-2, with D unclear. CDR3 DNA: TGCGCCAGCAGCCAAGGACGGGCCACCGGGGAGCTGTTTTTT. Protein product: CASSQGRATGELFF.